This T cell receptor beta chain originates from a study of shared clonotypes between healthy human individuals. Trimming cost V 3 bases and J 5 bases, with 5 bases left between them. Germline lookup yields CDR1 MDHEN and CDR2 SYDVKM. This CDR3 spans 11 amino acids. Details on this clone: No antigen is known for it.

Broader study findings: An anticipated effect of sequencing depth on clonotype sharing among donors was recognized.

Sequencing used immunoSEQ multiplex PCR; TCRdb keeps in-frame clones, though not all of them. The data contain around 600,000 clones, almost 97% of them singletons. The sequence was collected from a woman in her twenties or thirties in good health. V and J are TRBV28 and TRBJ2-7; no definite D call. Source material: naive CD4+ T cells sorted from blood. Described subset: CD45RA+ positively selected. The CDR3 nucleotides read TGTGCCAGCAGTTTTCAGCACGAGCAGTACTTC. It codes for CASSFQHEQYF.